This TCR beta chain is from a study of T-cell memory formation after mild COVID-19. Findings and limits, study-wide: Contracting clones localized mainly to CM and EM when CD4+ and mainly to EMRA when CD8+.

The CDR3 covers 18 residues. Germline V gives CDR1 MGHDK, CDR2 SYGVNS. Trimming took off 6 bases at V and 2 bases at J, with 24 bases between the two ends. This clonotype was picked up a small number of times. Its antigen is undetermined. One entry per CDR3 protein results from TCRdb running MiXCR on the 5' RACE reads. The profile shows roughly 620,000 distinct CDR3 sequences, more than 15% of them singletons. V gene TRBV25-1 combines with J gene TRBJ2-3; D assignment may be TRBD1 or TRBD2 (5 bases each). The clonotype originates from an adult woman who had mild COVID-19 (a few samples of this study predate the infection). Cell type and time point are not known. Sequenced sample: PBMCs or a T cell subset sorted from them (not recorded which). CDR3 sequence (DNA): TGTGCCAGCAGGGTTCCGGGACGCTACGGGGAGACCACAGATACGCAGTATTTT. This translates into CASRVPGRYGETTDTQYF.